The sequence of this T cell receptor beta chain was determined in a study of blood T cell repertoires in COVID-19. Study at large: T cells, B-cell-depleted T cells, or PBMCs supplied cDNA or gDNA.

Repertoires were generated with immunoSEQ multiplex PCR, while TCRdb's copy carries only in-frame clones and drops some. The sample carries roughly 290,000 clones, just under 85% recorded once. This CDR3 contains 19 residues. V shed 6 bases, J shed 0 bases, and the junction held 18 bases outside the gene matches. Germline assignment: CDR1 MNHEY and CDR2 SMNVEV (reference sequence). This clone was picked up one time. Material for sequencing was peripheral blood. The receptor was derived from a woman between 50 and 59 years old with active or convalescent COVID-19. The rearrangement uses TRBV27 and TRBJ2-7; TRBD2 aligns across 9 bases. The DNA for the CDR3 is TGTGCCAGCAGCCCTCTAGCGGGACGAATCACCAGGGCCTCCTACGAGCAGTACTTC. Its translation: CASSPLAGRITRASYEQYF.